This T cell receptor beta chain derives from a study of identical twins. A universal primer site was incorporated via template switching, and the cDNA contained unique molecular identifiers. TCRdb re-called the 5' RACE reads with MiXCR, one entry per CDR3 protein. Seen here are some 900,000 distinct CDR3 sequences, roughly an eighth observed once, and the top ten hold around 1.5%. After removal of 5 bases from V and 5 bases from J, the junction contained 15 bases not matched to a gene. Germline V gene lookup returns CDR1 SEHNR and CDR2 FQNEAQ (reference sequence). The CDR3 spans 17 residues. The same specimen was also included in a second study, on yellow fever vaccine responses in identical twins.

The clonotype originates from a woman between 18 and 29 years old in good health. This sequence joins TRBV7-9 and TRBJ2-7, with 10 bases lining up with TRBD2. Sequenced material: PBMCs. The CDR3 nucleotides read TGTGCCAGCAGCCTCCTGACTAGCGGGCCGGGGGGGGACGAGCAGTACTTC. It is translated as CASSLLTSGPGGDEQYF. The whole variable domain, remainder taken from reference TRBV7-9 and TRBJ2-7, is DTGVSQNPRHKITKRGQNVTFRCDPISEHNRLYWYRQTLGQGPEFLTYFQNEAQLEKSRLLSDRFSAERPKGSFSTLEIQRTEQGDSAMYLCASSLLTSGPGGDEQYFGPGTRLTVT.